Listed here is a single T cell receptor beta chain. Here immunoSEQ multiplex PCR was the method, and the copy in TCRdb shows in-frame clones only, minus some. The table lists tens of thousands of clones, about 80% of them singletons, with 4.8% in the top ten. Germline values: CDR1 ENHRY, CDR2 SYGVKD. The CDR3 is 16 residues long. With V trimmed by 6 bases and J by 5 bases, 9 bases remained unmatched. The sample belongs to a study of T cells in localized non-small cell lung cancer. The origin of this receptor is a man aged 40-75 years with stage II lung adenocarcinoma. The genes are TRBV10-3 and TRBJ2-1; 11 nucleotides match TRBD2. The sample in question was PBMCs, obtained before any cancer treatment. The CDR3 loop is CAIRGTSGEINNEQFF. In DNA, the CDR3 is TGTGCCATCAGGGGGACTAGCGGAGAAATTAACAATGAGCAGTTCTTC.